The rows below give T cell receptor beta chains drawn from one sample of a study of regulatory T cells in long-lasting Graves disease. TCRdb reprocessed the multiplex PCR reads with MiXCR, giving one entry per CDR3 protein. The sample holds a few hundred thousand distinct CDR3 sequences; 20% to 30% are singletons and the top ten take about 26%. The source material was peripheral blood mononuclear cells (PBMCs), sampled when the disease was refractory, from a patient treated with antithyroid drugs. The receptors were gathered from a female donor with Graves disease. The conserved cysteine and the conserved F or W are not part of the CDR3 here. D genes are given only for firm matches.

v_gene: TRBV24-1; d_gene: .; CDR3aa: ATSDLNTNGQF
v_gene: TRBV2; d_gene: .; CDR3aa: ASSGGQSEAF
v_gene: TRBV19; d_gene: .; CDR3aa: ASSITGALYEQY
v_gene: TRBV6-2/TRBV6-3; d_gene: .; CDR3aa: ASTREGSYEQY
v_gene: TRBV11-1; d_gene: .; CDR3aa: ASSPPDRGEPTREF
v_gene: TRBV2; d_gene: .; CDR3aa: ASSGPARAGNTIY
v_gene: TRBV7-3; d_gene: .; CDR3aa: ASSLEWHTEAF
v_gene: TRBV27; d_gene: .; CDR3aa: ASSSSSGTGPYEQY
v_gene: TRBV5-1; d_gene: .; CDR3aa: ASSPTHSGTQY
v_gene: TRBV28; d_gene: .; CDR3aa: ASSPTGGVDTQY
v_gene: TRBV7-9; d_gene: .; CDR3aa: ASSLDYGDYGYT
v_gene: TRBV29-1; d_gene: .; CDR3aa: SVGTGVNTEAF
v_gene: TRBV11-2; d_gene: .; CDR3aa: ASSLDSARPKYF
v_gene: TRBV20-1; d_gene: .; CDR3aa: SARLTGTYGYT
v_gene: TRBV2; d_gene: .; CDR3aa: ASGGKGSPPTEAF
v_gene: TRBV6-5; d_gene: .; CDR3aa: ASSYSWGGVATNEKLF
v_gene: TRBV12-3/TRBV12-4; d_gene: .; CDR3aa: ASSLTAANEKLF
v_gene: TRBV9; d_gene: .; CDR3aa: ASSVADVETQY
v_gene: TRBV30; d_gene: .; CDR3aa: AQTGGGELF
v_gene: TRBV5-1; d_gene: .; CDR3aa: ASSSSGGQETQY
v_gene: TRBV28; d_gene: TRBD1; CDR3aa: ASSRYSDRGTRRELF
v_gene: TRBV5-1; d_gene: .; CDR3aa: ASSLSANYGYT
v_gene: TRBV10-2; d_gene: TRBD2; CDR3aa: ASSVLAGGETQY
v_gene: TRBV11-2; d_gene: .; CDR3aa: ASSTVTGSGQPQH
v_gene: TRBV29-1; d_gene: .; CDR3aa: SPREGTNQPQH
v_gene: TRBV28; d_gene: .; CDR3aa: ASSLVISNTGELF
v_gene: TRBV2; d_gene: TRBD2; CDR3aa: ASSERGTSGREAKNIQY
v_gene: TRBV27; d_gene: TRBD1; CDR3aa: ASSPATGYNEQF
v_gene: TRBV2; d_gene: TRBD1; CDR3aa: ASREDRGRHQPQH
v_gene: TRBV29-1; d_gene: TRBD2; CDR3aa: SVDGIAGGPAGELF
v_gene: TRBV2; d_gene: .; CDR3aa: ASRGQLSGNTIY
v_gene: TRBV7-9; d_gene: .; CDR3aa: ASRMGGATEAF
v_gene: TRBV27; d_gene: .; CDR3aa: ASSPVSGANVLT
v_gene: TRBV7-8; d_gene: .; CDR3aa: ASSWGGDEAF
v_gene: TRBV10-3; d_gene: .; CDR3aa: ASSEGGEKEAF
v_gene: TRBV2; d_gene: .; CDR3aa: ASSEASPSLDEQF
v_gene: TRBV18; d_gene: TRBD2; CDR3aa: ASSSKTSGKVEQY
v_gene: TRBV5-4; d_gene: .; CDR3aa: ASRPPGTGIGQETQY
v_gene: TRBV14; d_gene: .; CDR3aa: ACSLSQGNGYT
v_gene: TRBV28; d_gene: TRBD2; CDR3aa: ASSSRGGPVGYEQY
v_gene: TRBV6-1; d_gene: TRBD2; CDR3aa: ASTSWTSGAYEQY
v_gene: TRBV14; d_gene: .; CDR3aa: ASSHSETQY
v_gene: TRBV6-1; d_gene: TRBD2; CDR3aa: ASHKGTRAYEQY
v_gene: TRBV20-1; d_gene: .; CDR3aa: SAPEVRATEAF
v_gene: TRBV10-3; d_gene: TRBD2; CDR3aa: AISPGLLSYEQY
v_gene: TRBV20-1; d_gene: .; CDR3aa: SARDTGYIYEQY
v_gene: TRBV6-1; d_gene: .; CDR3aa: ASSDWGRQPSYEQY
v_gene: TRBV4-3; d_gene: .; CDR3aa: ASSQEGHLLTGELF
v_gene: TRBV20-1; d_gene: .; CDR3aa: SARARGAGYGYT